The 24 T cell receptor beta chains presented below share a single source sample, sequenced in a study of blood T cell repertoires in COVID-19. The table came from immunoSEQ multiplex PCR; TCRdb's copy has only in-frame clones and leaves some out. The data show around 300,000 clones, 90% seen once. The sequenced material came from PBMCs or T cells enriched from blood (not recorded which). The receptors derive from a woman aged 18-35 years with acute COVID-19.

This chain's CDR3 is CASSLSFSRSGGLYGYTF. CDR3 nucleotides: TGTGCCAGCAGCTTGAGTTTTAGTCGCTCAGGGGGCCTCTATGGCTACACCTTC. The chain couples TRBV11-2 to TRBJ1-2; 8 bases are shared with TRBD1. This CDR3 spans 18 amino acids. V lost 3 bases, J lost 4 bases, and 16 bases stayed unmatched. Germline V gene sequence: CDR1 SGHAT, CDR2 FQNNGV. Variable domain in full (rest from reference TRBV11-2 and TRBJ1-2): EAGVAQSPRYKIIEKRQSVAFWCNPISGHATLYWYQQILGQGPKLLIQFQNNGVVDDSQLPKDRFSAERLKGVDSTLKIQPAKLEDSAVYLCASSLSFSRSGGLYGYTFGSGTRLTVV.

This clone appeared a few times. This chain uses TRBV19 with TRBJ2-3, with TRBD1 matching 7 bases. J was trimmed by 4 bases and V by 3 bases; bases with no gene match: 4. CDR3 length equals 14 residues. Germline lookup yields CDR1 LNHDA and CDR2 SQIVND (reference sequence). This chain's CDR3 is CASSIYQGADTQYF. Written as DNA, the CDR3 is TGTGCCAGTAGTATTTATCAGGGGGCAGATACGCAGTATTTT.

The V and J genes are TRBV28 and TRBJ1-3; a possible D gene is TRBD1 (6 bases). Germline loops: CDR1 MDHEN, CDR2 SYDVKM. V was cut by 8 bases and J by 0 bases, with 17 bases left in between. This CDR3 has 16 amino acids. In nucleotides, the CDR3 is TGTGCCAGCTCTTTACGAACAGGGCACTCTGGAAACACCATATATTTT. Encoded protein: CASSLRTGHSGNTIYF.

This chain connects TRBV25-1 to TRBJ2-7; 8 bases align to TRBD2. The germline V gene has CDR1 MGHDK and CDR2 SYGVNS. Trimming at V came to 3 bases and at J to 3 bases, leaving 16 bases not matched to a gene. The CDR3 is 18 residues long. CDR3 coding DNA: TGTGCCAGCAGTGATGACGGGGCCACGGCGGGAGGCCGCTACGAGCAGTACTTC. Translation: CASSDDGATAGGRYEQYF.

DNA of the CDR3: TGTGCCAGCAGCTTGGGACTAGGAGGGAGCCACGAGCAGTACTTC. As protein: CASSLGLGGSHEQYF. This chain links TRBV5-4 with TRBJ2-7, with a possible D match to TRBD2 (6 bases). The V gene lost 0 bases and the J gene lost 5 bases, with 15 bases spanning the gap. Germline CDR1 is SGHNT and CDR2 is YYREEE (reference sequence). The CDR3 covers 15 residues.

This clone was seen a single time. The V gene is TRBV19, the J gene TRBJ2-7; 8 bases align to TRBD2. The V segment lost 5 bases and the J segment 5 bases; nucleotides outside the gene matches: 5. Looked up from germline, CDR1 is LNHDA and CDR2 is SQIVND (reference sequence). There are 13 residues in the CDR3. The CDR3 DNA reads TGTGCCAGTAGTGAGCGGGAGTCCCACGAGCAGTACTTC. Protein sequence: CASSERESHEQYF. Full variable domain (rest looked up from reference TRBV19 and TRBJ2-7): DGGITQSPKYLFRKEGQNVTLSCEQNLNHDAMYWYRQDPGQGLRLIYYSQIVNDFQKGDIAEGYSVSREKKESFPLTVTSAQKNPTAFYLCASSERESHEQYFGPGTRLTVT.

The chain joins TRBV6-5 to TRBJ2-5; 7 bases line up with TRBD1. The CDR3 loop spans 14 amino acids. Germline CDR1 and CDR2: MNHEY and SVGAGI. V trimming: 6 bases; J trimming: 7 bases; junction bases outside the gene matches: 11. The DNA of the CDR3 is TGTGCCAGCAGGACGGGGACAGTTTGGGGGACCCAGTACTTC. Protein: CASRTGTVWGTQYF.

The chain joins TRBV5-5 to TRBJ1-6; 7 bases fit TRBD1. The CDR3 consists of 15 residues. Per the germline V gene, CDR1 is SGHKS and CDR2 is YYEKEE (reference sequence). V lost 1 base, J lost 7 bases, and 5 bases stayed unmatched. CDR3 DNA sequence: TGTGCCAGCAGCTTGTGGGTGACAGGGAATTCACCCCTCCACTTT. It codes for CASSLWVTGNSPLHF.

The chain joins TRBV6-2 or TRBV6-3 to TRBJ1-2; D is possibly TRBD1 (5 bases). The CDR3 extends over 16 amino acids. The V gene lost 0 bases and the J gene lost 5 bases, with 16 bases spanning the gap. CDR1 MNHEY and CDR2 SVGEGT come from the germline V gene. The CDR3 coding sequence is TGTGCCAGCAGTTACTCAATTGTCGCAGGGCCATATGGCTACACCTTC. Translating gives CASSYSIVAGPYGYTF.

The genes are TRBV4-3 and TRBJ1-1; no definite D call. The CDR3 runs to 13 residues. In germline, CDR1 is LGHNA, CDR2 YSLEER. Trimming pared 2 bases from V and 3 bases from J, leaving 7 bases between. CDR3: CASSQRDYTEAFF. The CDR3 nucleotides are TGCGCCAGCAGCCAACGGGATTACACTGAAGCTTTCTTT.

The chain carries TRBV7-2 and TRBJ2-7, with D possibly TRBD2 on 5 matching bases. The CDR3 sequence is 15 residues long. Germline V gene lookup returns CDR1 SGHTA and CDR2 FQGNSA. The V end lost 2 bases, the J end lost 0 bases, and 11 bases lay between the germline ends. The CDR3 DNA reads TGTGCCAGCAGCTTAAACGGACTGAGCTCCTACGAGCAGTACTTC. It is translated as CASSLNGLSSYEQYF.

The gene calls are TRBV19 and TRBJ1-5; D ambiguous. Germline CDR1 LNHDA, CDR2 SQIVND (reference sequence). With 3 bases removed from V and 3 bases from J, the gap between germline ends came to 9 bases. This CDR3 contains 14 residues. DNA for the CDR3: TGTGCCAGTAGTATGGAAGCGGACAATCAGCCCCAGCATTTT. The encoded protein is CASSMEADNQPQHF.

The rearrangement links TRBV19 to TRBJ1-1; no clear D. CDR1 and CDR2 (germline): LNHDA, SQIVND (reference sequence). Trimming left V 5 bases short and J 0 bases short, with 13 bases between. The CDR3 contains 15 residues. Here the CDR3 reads CASSPRTSMNTEAFF. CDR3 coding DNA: TGTGCCAGTAGTCCACGAACCAGTATGAACACTGAAGCTTTCTTT.

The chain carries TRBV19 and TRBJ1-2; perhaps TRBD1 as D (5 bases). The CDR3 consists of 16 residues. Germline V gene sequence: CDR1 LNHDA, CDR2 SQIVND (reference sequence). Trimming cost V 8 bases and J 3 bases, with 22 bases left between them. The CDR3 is CASRAEPQGSYYGYTF. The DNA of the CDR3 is TGTGCCAGTCGGGCGGAACCCCAGGGTTCTTACTATGGCTACACCTTC.

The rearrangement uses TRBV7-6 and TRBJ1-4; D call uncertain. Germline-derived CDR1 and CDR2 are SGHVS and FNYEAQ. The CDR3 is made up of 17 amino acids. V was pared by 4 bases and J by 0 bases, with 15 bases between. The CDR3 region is CASSSPFGPSTNEKLFF. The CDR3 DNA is TGTGCCAGCAGCTCCCCGTTCGGTCCTTCAACTAATGAAAAACTGTTTTTT.

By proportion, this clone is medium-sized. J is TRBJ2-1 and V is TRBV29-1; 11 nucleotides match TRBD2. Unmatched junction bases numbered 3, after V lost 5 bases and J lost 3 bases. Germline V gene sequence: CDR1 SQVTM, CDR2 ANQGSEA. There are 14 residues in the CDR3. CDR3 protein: CSVPTSGDYNEQFF. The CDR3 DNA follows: TGCAGCGTTCCGACTAGCGGGGACTACAATGAGCAGTTCTTC.

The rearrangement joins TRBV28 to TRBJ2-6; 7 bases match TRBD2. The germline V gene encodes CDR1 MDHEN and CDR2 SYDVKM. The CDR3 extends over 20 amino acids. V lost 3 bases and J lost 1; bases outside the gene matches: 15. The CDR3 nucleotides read TGTGCCAGCAGTTTTAGGCGTGCGGGAGACAGAGTTTCTGGGGCCAACGTCCTGACTTTC. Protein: CASSFRRAGDRVSGANVLTF.

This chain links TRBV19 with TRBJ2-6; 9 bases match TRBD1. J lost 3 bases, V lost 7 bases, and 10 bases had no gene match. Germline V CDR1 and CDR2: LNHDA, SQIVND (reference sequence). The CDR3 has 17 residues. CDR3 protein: CASTRDRVTYGANVLTF. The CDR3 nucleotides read TGTGCCAGTACTCGGGACAGGGTTACCTATGGGGCCAACGTCCTGACTTTC.

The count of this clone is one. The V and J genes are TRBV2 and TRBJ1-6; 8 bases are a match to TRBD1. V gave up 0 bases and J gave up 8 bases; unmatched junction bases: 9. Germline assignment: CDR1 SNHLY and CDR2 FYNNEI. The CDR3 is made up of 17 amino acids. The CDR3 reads CASSEARGTGGDSPLHF. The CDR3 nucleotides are TGTGCCAGCAGTGAAGCTCGGGGTACAGGGGGAGATTCACCCCTCCACTTT.

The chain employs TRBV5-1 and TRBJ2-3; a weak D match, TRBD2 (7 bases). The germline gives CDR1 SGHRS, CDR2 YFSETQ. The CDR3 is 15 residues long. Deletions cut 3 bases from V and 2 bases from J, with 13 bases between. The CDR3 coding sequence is TGCGCCAGCAGCTCGGGGGCGGGAGACACAGATACGCAGTATTTT. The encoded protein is CASSSGAGDTDTQYF.

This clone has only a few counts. CDR3 in amino acids: CASSRAPSAGGRETQYF. CDR3 nucleotide sequence: TGCGCCAGCAGCCGAGCCCCCTCGGCGGGAGGGCGAGAGACCCAGTACTTC. V gene TRBV4-1 combines with J gene TRBJ2-5; 9 bases fit TRBD2. There are 17 residues in the CDR3. V trimming: 4 bases; J trimming: 4 bases; junction bases outside the gene matches: 13. Germline V gives CDR1 MGHRA, CDR2 YSYEKL.

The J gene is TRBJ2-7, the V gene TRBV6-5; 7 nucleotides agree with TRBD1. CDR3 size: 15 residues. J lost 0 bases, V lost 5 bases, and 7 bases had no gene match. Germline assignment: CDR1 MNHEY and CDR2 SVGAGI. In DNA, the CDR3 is TGTGCCAGCAGTCAGTTCAGGGGGTCCTCCTACGAGCAGTACTTC. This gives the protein CASSQFRGSSYEQYF.

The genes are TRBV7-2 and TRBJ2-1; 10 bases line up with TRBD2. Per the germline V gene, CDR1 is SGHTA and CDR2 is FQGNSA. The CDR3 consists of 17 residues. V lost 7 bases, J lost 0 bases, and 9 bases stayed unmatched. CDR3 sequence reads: CASTSFSGRSSYNEQFF. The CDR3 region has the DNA TGTGCCAGCACCTCCTTTAGCGGGAGGAGCTCCTACAATGAGCAGTTCTTC.

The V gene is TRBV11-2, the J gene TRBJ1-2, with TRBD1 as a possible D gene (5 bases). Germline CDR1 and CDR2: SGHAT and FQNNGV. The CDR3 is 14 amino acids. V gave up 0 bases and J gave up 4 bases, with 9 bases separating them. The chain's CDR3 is CASSLDGGSYGYTF. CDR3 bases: TGTGCCAGCAGCTTAGATGGGGGGAGCTATGGCTACACCTTC.